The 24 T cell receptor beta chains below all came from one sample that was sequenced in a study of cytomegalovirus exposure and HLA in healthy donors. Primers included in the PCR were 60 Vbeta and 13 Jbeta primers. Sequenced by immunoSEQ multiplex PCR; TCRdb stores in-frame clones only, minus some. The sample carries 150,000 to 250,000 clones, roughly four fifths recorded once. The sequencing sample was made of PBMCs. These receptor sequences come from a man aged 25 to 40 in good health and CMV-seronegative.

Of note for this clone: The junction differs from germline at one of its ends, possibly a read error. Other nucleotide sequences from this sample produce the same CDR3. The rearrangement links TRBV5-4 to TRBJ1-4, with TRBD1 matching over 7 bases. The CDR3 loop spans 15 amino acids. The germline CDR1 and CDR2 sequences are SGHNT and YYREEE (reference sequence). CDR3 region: CASGLGTENNEKLFF. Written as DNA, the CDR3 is TGTGCCAGCGGCTTGGGGACAGAAAATAATGAAAAACTGTTTTTT.

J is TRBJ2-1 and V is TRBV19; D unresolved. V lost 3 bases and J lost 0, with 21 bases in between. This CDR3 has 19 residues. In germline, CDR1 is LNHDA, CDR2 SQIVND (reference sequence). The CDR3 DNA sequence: TGTGCCAGTAGTATTGGTGCTCCCTCAGGCCTAAGCTCCTACAATGAGCAGTTCTTC. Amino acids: CASSIGAPSGLSSYNEQFF.

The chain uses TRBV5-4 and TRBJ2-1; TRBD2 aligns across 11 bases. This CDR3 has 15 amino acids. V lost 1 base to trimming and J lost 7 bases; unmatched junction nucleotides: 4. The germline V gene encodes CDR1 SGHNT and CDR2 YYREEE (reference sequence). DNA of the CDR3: TGTGCCAGCAGCTTGACTAGCGGGAGTTTGAATGAGCAGTTCTTC. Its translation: CASSLTSGSLNEQFF.

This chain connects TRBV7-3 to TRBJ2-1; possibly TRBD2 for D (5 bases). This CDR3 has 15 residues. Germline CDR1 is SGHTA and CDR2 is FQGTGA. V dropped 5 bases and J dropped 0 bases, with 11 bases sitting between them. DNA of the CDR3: TGTGCCAGCAGCGGAGGAGCGCCCTCCTACAATGAGCAGTTCTTC. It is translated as CASSGGAPSYNEQFF.

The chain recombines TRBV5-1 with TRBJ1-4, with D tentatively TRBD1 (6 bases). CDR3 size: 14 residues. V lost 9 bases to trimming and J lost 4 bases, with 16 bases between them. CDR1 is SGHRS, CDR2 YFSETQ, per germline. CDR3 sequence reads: CATSVRGGNEKLFF. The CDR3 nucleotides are TGCGCCACTTCGGTCAGGGGCGGTAATGAAAAACTGTTTTTT.

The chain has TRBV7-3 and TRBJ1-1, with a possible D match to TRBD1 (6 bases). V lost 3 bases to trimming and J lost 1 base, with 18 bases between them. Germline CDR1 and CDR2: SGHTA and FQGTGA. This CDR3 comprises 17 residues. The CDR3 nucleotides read TGTGCCAGCAGCTTCCTCCGTAAGCAGGGGCGGAACACTGAAGCTTTCTTT. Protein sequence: CASSFLRKQGRNTEAFF.

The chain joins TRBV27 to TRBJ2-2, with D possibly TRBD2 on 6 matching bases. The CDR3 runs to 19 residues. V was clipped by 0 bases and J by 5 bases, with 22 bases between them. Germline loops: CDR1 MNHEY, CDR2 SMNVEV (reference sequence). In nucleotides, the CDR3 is TGTGCCAGCAGTTTATCCTGGCCTCGGAAGGGAGGCGGGACCGGGGAGCTGTTTTTT. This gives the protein CASSLSWPRKGGGTGELFF.

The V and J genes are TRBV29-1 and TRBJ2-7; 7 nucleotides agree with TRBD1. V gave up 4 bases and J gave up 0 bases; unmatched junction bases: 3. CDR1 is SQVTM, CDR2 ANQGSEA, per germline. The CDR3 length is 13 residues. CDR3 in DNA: TGCAGCGTTGGACAGGGCCGCTCCTACGAGCAGTACTTC. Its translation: CSVGQGRSYEQYF.

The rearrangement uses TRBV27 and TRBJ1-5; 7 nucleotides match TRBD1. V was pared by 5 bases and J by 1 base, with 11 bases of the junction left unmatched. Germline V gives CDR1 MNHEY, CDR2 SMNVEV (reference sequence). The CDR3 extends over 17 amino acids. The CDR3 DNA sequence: TGTGCCAGCAGTCCCCGTCAGGGGGTGGGAAGCAATCAGCCCCAGCATTTT. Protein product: CASSPRQGVGSNQPQHF.

CDR3 sequence reads: CASSPRLAGGFGEQFF. The CDR3 DNA is TGTGCCAGCAGCCCCCGACTAGCGGGAGGCTTTGGTGAGCAGTTCTTC. The chain joins TRBV11-3 to TRBJ2-1, with 13 bases identical to TRBD2. J was trimmed by 9 bases and V by 5 bases; bases with no gene match: 10. The CDR3 spans 16 residues. The V gene's germline CDR1 is SGHNT and CDR2 YENEEA.

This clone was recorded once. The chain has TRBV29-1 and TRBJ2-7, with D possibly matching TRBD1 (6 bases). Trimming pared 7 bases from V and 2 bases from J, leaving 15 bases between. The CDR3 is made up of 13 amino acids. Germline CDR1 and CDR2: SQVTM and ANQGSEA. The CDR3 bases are TGCAGCGCCCGGACAGCGCCCACCTACGAGCAGTACTTC. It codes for CSARTAPTYEQYF.

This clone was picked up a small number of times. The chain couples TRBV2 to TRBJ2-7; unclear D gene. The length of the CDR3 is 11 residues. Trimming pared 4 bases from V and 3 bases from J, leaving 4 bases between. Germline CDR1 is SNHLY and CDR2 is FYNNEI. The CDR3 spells CASSALYEQYF. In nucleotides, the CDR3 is TGTGCCAGCAGTGCCCTCTACGAGCAGTACTTC. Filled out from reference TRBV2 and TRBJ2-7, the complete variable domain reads EPEVTQTPSHQVTQMGQEVILRCVPISNHLYFYWYRQILGQKVEFLVSFYNNEISEKSEIFDDQFSVERPDGSNFTLKIRSTKLEDSAMYFCASSALYEQYFGPGTRLTVT.

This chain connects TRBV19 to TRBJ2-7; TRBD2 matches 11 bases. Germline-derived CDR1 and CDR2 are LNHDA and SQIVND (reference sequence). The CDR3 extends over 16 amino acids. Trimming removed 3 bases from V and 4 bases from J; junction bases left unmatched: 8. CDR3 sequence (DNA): TGTGCCAGTAGTATTTCGCTAGCGGGAGGACCTTACGAGCAGTACTTC. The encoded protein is CASSISLAGGPYEQYF.

The DNA for the CDR3 is TGTGCCAGCAGCTTAGTTGGGACAGGGGGTAAAGATACGCAGTATTTT. Protein sequence: CASSLVGTGGKDTQYF. The chain combines TRBV7-9 with TRBJ2-3; 11 nucleotides agree with TRBD1. V gave up 1 base and J gave up 5 bases; unmatched junction bases: 5. This CDR3 region has 16 residues. Germline-derived CDR1 and CDR2 are SEHNR and FQNEAQ (reference sequence).

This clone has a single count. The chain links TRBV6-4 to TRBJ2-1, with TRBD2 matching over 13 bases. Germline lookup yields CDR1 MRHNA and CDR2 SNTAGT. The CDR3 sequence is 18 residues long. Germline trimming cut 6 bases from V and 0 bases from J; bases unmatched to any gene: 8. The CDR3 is CASSASTSGRYSYNEQFF. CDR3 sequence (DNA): TGTGCCAGCAGCGCCTCGACTAGCGGGAGGTACTCCTACAATGAGCAGTTCTTC.

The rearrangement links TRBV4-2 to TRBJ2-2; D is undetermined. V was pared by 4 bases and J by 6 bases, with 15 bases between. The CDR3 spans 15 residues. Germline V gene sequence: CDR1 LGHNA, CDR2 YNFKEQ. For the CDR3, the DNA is TGTGCCAGCAGCCCCCTCGAGAGCCCCGCCGGGGAGCTGTTTTTT. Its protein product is CASSPLESPAGELFF.

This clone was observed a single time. The CDR3 reads CASKRTGLGPSYNEQFF. CDR3 bases: TGTGCCAGCAAAAGAACGGGACTAGGCCCCTCCTACAATGAGCAGTTCTTC. V is TRBV28 and J is TRBJ2-1; 8 positions match TRBD2. This CDR3 spans 17 amino acids. Germline CDR1 and CDR2: MDHEN and SYDVKM. V dropped 7 bases and J dropped 0; count of bases not matched to a gene: 11.

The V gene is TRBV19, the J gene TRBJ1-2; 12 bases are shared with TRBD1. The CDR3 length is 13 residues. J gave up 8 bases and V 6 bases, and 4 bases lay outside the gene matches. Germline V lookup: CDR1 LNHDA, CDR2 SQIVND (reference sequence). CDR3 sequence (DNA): TGTGCCAGTAGGGGACAGGGGGCGAAAGGCTACACCTTC. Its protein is CASRGQGAKGYTF.

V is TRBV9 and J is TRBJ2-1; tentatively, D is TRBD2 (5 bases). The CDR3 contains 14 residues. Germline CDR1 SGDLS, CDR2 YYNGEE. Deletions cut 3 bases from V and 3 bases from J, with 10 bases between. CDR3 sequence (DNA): TGTGCCAGCAGCGGGAAAGAGGGCTACAATGAGCAGTTCTTC. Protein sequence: CASSGKEGYNEQFF.

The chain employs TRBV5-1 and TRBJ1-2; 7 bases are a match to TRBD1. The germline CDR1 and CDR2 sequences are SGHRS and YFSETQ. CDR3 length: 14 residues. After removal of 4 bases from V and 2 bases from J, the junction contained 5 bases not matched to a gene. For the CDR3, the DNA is TGCGCCAGCAGCCTGTTACAGGGGAACTATGGCTACACCTTC. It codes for CASSLLQGNYGYTF.

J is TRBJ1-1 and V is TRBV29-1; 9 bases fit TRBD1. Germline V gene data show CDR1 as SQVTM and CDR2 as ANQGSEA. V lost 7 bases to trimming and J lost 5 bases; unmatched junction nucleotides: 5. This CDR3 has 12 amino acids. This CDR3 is CSATGGQTEAFF. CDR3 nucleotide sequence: TGCAGCGCCACAGGGGGCCAGACTGAAGCTTTCTTT.

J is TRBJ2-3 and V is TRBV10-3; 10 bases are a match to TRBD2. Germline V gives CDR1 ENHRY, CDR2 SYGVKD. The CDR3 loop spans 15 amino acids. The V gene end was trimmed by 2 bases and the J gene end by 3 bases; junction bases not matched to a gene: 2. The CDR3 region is CAISETSGTTDTQYF. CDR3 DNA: TGTGCCATCAGTGAGACTAGCGGGACAACAGATACGCAGTATTTT.

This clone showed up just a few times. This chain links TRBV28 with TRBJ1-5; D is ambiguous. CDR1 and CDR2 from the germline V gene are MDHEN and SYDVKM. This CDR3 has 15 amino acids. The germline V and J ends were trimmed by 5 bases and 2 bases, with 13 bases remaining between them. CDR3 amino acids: CASSRASYGNQPQHF. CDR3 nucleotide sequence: TGTGCCAGCAGTCGAGCCTCATACGGCAATCAGCCCCAGCATTTT.

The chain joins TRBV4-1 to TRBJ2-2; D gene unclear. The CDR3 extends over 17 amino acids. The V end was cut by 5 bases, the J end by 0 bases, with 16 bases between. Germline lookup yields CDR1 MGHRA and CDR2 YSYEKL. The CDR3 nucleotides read TGCGCCAGCAGCTTCTACCCCGACACCGCGAACACCGGGGAGCTGTTTTTT. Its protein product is CASSFYPDTANTGELFF.